This paragraph covers one TCR beta chain sequence. What it recognizes is unknown. Preparation of the TCRbeta library involved a method that used unique molecular identifiers. TCRdb redid the calling of the PCR reads with MiXCR, one entry per CDR3 protein. The profile shows hundreds of thousands of distinct CDR3 sequences, about 12% of them singletons. The CDR3 covers 16 residues. Trimming removed 4 bases from V and 7 bases from J; junction bases left unmatched: 6. Germline CDR1 SGHTA, CDR2 FQGNSA. This sample stems from a study of T-cell reconstitution after alpha-beta-depleted transplantation in children. Findings of the study overall: After one year, T-cell counts and TCRbeta diversity mostly came from new T cells.

The J gene is TRBJ2-2, the V gene TRBV7-2; 13 positions agree with TRBD2. The origin of this receptor is a girl aged 2 to 10 with congenital amegakaryocytic thrombocytopenia, due to receive a stem cell transplant. The input for sequencing was PBMCs, taken before TCRalphabeta/CD19-depleted stem cell transplant. CDR3 amino acids: CASSSGTSGIFGELFF. CDR3 nucleotides: TGTGCCAGCAGCTCAGGGACTAGCGGGATTTTCGGGGAGCTGTTTTTT.